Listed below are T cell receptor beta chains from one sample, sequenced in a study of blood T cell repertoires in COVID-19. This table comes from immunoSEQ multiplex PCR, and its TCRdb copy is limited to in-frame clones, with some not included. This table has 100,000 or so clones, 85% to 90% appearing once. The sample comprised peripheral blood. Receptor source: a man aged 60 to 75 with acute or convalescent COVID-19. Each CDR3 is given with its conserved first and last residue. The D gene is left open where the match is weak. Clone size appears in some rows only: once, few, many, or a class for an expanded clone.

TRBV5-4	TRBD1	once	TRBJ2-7	CASSQGTGRNEQYF	TGTGCCAGCAGCCAGGGGACAGGGAGGAACGAGCAGTACTTC
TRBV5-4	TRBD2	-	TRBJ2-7	CASSLGGLAGVFEQYF	TGTGCCAGCAGCTTGGGAGGGCTAGCGGGAGTTTTCGAGCAGTACTTC
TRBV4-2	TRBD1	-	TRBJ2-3	CASSQDTGGATDTQYF	TGTGCCAGCAGCCAAGATACAGGGGGCGCGACAGATACGCAGTATTTT
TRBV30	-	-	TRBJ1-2	CAWTVGLGGGYGYTF	TGTGCCTGGACTGTCGGGCTGGGAGGAGGCTATGGCTACACCTTC
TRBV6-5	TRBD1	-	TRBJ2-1	CASTKDRGGNEQFF	TGTGCCAGCACCAAAGACAGGGGAGGCAATGAGCAGTTCTTC
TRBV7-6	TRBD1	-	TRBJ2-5	CASSPKGGQGAEETQYF	TGTGCCAGCAGCCCTAAGGGGGGACAGGGGGCGGAAGAGACCCAGTACTTC
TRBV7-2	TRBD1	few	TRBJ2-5	CASSVPGGPETQYF	TGTGCCAGCAGCGTCCCAGGGGGCCCAGAGACCCAGTACTTC
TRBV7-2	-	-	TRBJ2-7	CASSFGGSYEQYF	TGTGCCAGCAGCTTCGGCGGTTCCTACGAGCAGTACTTC
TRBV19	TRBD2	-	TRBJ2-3	CASSSTASGRLTDTQYF	TGTGCCAGTAGCAGTACCGCTAGCGGGAGGTTGACAGATACGCAGTATTTT
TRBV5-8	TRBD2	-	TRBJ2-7	CASSHRLAGADEQYF	TGTGCCAGCAGCCACCGACTAGCGGGAGCTGACGAGCAGTACTTC
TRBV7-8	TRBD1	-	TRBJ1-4	CASSGTGGRDEKLFF	TGTGCCAGCAGCGGAACAGGGGGGAGAGATGAAAAACTGTTTTTT
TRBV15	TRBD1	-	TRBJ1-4	CATSRLGQGLTGTNEKLFF	TGTGCCACCAGCAGACTCGGACAGGGCCTTACTGGGACTAATGAAAAACTGTTTTTT
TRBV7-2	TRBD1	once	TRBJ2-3	CASSPTGTGYTDTQYF	TGTGCCAGCAGCCCTACCGGGACAGGATACACAGATACGCAGTATTTT
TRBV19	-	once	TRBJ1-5	CASREGPGNQPQHF	TGTGCCAGTAGGGAGGGGCCGGGCAATCAGCCCCAGCATTTT
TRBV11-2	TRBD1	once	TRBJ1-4	CASRRIRDRGEKLFF	TGTGCCAGCAGGCGGATCCGGGACAGGGGGGAAAAACTGTTTTTT
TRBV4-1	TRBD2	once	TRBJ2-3	CASSQDLGGGGRRDTQYF	TGCGCCAGCAGCCAAGATCTCGGGGGCGGCGGGAGGAGAGATACGCAGTATTTT
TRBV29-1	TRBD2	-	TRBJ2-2	CSVVLAGAVGELFF	TGCAGCGTTGTACTAGCGGGAGCGGTCGGGGAGCTGTTTTTT
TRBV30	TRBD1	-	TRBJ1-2	CAWKGQGIGYTF	TGTGCCTGGAAGGGACAGGGGATTGGCTACACCTTC
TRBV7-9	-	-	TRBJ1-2	CASSSSGGEVNGYTF	TGTGCCAGCAGCTCCTCGGGGGGCGAAGTTAATGGCTACACCTTC
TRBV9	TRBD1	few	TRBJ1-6	CASSVGSLDRYSSYNSPLHF	TGTGCCAGCAGCGTAGGGAGTTTGGACAGGTACAGCTCCTATAATTCACCCCTCCACTTT
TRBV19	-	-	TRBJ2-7	CASSIRGPGEQYF	TGTGCCAGTAGTATAAGAGGTCCGGGCGAGCAGTACTTC
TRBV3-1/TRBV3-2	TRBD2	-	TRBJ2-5	CASSHQWGGLETQYF	TGTGCCAGCAGCCACCAATGGGGAGGGCTAGAGACCCAGTACTTC
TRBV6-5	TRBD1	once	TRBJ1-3	CAADRGFFSGNTIYF	TGTGCCGCGGACAGGGGATTCTTCTCTGGAAACACCATATATTTT
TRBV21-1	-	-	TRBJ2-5	CASSNPWDTKGQETQYF	TGTGCCAGCAGCAACCCCTGGGACACTAAAGGACAAGAGACCCAGTACTTC
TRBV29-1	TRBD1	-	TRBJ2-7	CSASGGQGAYEQYF	TGCAGCGCTAGCGGGGGACAGGGGGCTTACGAGCAGTACTTC
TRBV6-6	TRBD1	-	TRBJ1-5	CASRWAQGGGQPQHF	TGTGCCAGCAGATGGGCTCAGGGGGGAGGACAGCCCCAGCATTTT